The TCR beta chain under discussion was sequenced for a study of shared clonotypes between healthy human individuals. Sequencing used immunoSEQ multiplex PCR; TCRdb keeps in-frame clones, though not all of them. Of 850,000 to 1,200,000 clones listed, approximately 76% are singletons. CDR3 length: 15 amino acids. Per the germline V gene, CDR1 is SGHVS and CDR2 is FQNEAQ. Trimming stripped 5 bases from V and 3 bases from J, with 16 bases between. The material sequenced was memory CD4+ T cells sorted from blood. This sample's subset: CD45RA-negative fraction. The receptor was derived from a man between 18 and 35 years old in good health. The chain links TRBV7-8 to TRBJ1-1; maybe TRBD1 (6 bases). CDR3 sequence reads: CASSLRGRGDTEAFF. The CDR3 DNA is TGTGCCAGCAGCCTCCGGGGCAGGGGCGACACTGAAGCTTTCTTT.